This TCR beta chain was sequenced in a study of blood T cell repertoires in COVID-19. Original data processing: For nucleated cells, counts were estimated from reference gene primer amplification. The table came from immunoSEQ multiplex PCR; TCRdb's copy has only in-frame clones and leaves some out. For V, J and clone size, that table is used; D and trimming come from the DNA. The sample has some 95,000 clones; about 80% are singletons. The CDR3 loop spans 13 amino acids. Trimming stripped 0 bases from V and 2 bases from J, with 6 bases between. Germline lookup yields CDR1 SGHRS and CDR2 YFSETQ. This receptor was taken from a man aged 65-85 years with acute or convalescent COVID-19. This chain uses TRBV5-1 with TRBJ2-7; D unclear. Source material: peripheral blood. The CDR3 protein is CASSLDTTYEQYF. CDR3 sequence (DNA): TGCGCCAGCAGCTTGGACACAACCTACGAGCAGTACTTC.